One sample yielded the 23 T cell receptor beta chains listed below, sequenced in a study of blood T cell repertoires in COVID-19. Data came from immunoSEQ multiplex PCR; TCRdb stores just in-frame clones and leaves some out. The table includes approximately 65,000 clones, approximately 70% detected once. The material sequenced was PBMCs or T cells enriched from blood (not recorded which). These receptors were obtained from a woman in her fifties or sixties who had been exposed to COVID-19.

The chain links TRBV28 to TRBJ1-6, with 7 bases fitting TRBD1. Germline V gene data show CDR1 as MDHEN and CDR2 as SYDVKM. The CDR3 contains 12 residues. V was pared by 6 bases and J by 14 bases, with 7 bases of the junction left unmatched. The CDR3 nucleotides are TGTGCCAGCAGCCAGGGGGTGGAGGCCCTCCACTTT. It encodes CASSQGVEALHF.

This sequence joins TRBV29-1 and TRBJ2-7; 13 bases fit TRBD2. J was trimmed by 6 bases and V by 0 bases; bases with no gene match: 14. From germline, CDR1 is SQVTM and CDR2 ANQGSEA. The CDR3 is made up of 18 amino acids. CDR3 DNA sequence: TGCAGCGTTGAAGAGATCGGGCCACTAGCGGGAGGGCCTGGCGAGCAGTACTTC. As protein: CSVEEIGPLAGGPGEQYF.

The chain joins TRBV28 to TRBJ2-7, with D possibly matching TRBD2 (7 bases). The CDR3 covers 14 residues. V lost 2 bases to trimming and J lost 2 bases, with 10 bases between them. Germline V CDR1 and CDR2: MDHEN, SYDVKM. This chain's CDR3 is CASSLGGATYEQYF. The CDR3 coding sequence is TGTGCCAGCAGTTTAGGGGGGGCTACCTACGAGCAGTACTTC.

CDR3 loop: CASSWTGGVTEAFF. The CDR3 bases are TGCGCCAGCAGCTGGACAGGGGGCGTTACTGAAGCTTTCTTT. V is TRBV5-1 and J is TRBJ1-1, with TRBD1 matching over 11 bases. Germline lookup yields CDR1 SGHRS and CDR2 YFSETQ. The CDR3 contains 14 residues. V was clipped by 3 bases and J by 5 bases; unmatched bases: 3.

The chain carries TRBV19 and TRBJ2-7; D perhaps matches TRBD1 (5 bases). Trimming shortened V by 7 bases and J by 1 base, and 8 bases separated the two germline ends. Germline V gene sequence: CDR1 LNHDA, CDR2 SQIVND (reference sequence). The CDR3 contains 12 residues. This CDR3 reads CASTDRSYEQYF. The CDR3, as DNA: TGTGCCAGTACAGACAGATCCTACGAGCAGTACTTC. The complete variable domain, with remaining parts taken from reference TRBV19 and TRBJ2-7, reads DGGITQSPKYLFRKEGQNVTLSCEQNLNHDAMYWYRQDPGQGLRLIYYSQIVNDFQKGDIAEGYSVSREKKESFPLTVTSAQKNPTAFYLCASTDRSYEQYFGPGTRLTVT.

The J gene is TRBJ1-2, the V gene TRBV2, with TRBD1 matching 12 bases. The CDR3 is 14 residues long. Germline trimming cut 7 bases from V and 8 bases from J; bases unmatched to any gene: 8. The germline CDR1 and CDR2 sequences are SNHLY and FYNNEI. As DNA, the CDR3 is TGTGCCAGCATTGGGACAGGGGGCTCCGGGGGCTACACCTTC. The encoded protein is CASIGTGGSGGYTF. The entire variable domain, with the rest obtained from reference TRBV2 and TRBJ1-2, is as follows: EPEVTQTPSHQVTQMGQEVILRCVPISNHLYFYWYRQILGQKVEFLVSFYNNEISEKSEIFDDQFSVERPDGSNFTLKIRSTKLEDSAMYFCASIGTGGSGGYTFGSGTRLTVV.

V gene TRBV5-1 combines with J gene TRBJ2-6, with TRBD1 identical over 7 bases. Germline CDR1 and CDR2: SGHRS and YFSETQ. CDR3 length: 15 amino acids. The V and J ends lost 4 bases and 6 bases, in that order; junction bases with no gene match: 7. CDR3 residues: CASSTGQTAANVLTF. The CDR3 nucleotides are TGCGCCAGCAGCACGGGACAGACTGCGGCCAACGTCCTGACTTTC.

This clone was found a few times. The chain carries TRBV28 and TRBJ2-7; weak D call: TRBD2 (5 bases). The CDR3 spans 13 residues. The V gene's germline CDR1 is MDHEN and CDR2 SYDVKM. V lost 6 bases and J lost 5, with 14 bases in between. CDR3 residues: CASRTEGINEQYF. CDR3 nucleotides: TGTGCCAGCAGGACTGAGGGCATAAACGAGCAGTACTTC.

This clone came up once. This CDR3 reads CARYRDRGFEQYF. In DNA, the CDR3 is TGTGCCAGATACCGGGACAGGGGGTTTGAGCAGTACTTC. V is TRBV21-1 and J is TRBJ2-7; the D call of TRBD1 is as the table states it, not checked on the DNA. TRBV21-1 is a pseudogene. The CDR3 length is 13 residues.

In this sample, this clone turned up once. In DNA, the CDR3 is TGTGCCAGCAGCCCAGCTAGCGGGGGGCCGATAACCTACAATGAGCAGTTCTTC. Its translation is CASSPASGGPITYNEQFF. V and J are TRBV7-9 and TRBJ2-1; 11 nucleotides align to TRBD2. Trimming removed 5 bases from V and 2 bases from J; junction bases left unmatched: 11. CDR1 is SEHNR, CDR2 FQNEAQ, per germline (reference sequence). The length of the CDR3 is 18 residues. The entire variable domain, with the rest obtained from reference TRBV7-9 and TRBJ2-1, is as follows: DTGVSQNPRHKITKRGQNVTFRCDPISEHNRLYWYRQTLGQGPEFLTYFQNEAQLEKSRLLSDRFSAERPKGSFSTLEIQRTEQGDSAMYLCASSPASGGPITYNEQFFGPGTRLTVL.

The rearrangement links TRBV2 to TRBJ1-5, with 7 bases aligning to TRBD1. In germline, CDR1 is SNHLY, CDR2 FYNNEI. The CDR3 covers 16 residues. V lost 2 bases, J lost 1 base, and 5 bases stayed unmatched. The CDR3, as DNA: TGTGCCAGCAGTGAACTGGACAGGACCAGCAATCAGCCCCAGCATTTT. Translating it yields CASSELDRTSNQPQHF. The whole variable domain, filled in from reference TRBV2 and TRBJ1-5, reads EPEVTQTPSHQVTQMGQEVILRCVPISNHLYFYWYRQILGQKVEFLVSFYNNEISEKSEIFDDQFSVERPDGSNFTLKIRSTKLEDSAMYFCASSELDRTSNQPQHFGDGTRLSIL.

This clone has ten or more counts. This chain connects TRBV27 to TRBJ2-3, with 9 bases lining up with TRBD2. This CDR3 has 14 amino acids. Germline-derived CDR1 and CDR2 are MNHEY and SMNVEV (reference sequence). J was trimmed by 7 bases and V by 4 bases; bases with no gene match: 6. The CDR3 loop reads CASSSALAGHTQYF. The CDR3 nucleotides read TGTGCCAGCAGTTCGGCCCTAGCGGGGCATACGCAGTATTTT.

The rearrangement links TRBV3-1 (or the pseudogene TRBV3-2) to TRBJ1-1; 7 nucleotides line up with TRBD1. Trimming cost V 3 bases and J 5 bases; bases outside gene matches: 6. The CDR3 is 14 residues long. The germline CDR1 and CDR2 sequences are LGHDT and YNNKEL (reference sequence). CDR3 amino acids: CASSHRQGKTEAFF. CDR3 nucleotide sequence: TGTGCCAGCAGCCACCGACAGGGAAAGACTGAAGCTTTCTTT.

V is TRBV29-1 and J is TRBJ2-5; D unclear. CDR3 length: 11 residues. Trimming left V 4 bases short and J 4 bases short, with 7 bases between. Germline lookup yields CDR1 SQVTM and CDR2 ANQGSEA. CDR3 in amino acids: CSVGLRETQYF. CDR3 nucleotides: TGCAGCGTTGGATTGCGAGAGACCCAGTACTTC.

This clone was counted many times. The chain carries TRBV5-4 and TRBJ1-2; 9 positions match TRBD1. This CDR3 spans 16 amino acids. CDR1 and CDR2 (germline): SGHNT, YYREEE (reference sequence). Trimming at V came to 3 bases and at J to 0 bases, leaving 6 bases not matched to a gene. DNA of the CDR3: TGTGCCAGCAGCTCCACTGGACAGGGGCCTAACTATGGCTACACCTTC. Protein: CASSSTGQGPNYGYTF.

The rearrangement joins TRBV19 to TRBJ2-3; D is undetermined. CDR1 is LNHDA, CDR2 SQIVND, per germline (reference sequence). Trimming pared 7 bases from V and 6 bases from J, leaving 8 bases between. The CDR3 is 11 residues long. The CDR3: CASTSRDTQYF. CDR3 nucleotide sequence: TGTGCCAGTACCTCTAGGGATACGCAGTATTTT.

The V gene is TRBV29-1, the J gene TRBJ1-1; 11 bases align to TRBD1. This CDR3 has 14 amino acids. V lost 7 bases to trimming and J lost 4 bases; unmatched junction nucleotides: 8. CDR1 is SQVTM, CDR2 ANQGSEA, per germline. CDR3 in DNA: TGCAGCGCATCTTCCGGGACAGGGGGCACTGAAGCTTTCTTT. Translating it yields CSASSGTGGTEAFF.

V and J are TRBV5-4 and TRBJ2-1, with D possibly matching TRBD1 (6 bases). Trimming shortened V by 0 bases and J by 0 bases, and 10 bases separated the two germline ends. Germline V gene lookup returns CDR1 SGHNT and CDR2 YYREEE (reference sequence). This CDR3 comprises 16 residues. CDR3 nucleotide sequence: TGTGCCAGCAGCTTGGGCGGACAGATCTCCTACAATGAGCAGTTCTTC. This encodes CASSLGGQISYNEQFF.

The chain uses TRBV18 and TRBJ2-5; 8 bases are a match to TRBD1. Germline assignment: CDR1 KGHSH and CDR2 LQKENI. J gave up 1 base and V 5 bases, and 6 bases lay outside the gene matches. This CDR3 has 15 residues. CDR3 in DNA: TGTGCCAGCTCATCTCAACAGGGGGTCCAAGAGACCCAGTACTTC. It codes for CASSSQQGVQETQYF.

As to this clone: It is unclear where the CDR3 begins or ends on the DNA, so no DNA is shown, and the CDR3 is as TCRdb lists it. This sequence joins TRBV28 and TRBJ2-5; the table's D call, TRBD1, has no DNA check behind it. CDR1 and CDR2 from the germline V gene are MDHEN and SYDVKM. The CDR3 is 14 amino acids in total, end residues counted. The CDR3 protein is CATSPNVVGTGAYF.

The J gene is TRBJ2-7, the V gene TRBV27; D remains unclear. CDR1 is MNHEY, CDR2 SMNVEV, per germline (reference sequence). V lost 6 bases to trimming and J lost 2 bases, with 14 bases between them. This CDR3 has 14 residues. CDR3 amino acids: CASRRAGDTYEQYF. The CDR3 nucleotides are TGTGCCAGCAGGCGAGCCGGAGATACCTACGAGCAGTACTTC.

Here the CDR3 reads CASSSSDGADTQYF. The CDR3, as DNA: TGCGCCAGCAGCTCCTCGGACGGGGCAGATACGCAGTATTTT. The chain joins TRBV5-1 to TRBJ2-3; possible D gene TRBD2, 5 bases. The germline gives CDR1 SGHRS, CDR2 YFSETQ. The V end was cut by 3 bases, the J end by 4 bases, with 12 bases between. The CDR3 spans 14 residues.

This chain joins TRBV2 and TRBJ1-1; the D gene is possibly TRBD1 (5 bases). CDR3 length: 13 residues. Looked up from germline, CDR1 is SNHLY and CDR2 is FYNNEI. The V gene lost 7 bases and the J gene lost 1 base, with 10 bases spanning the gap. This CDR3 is CASIVDRNTEAFF. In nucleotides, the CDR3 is TGTGCCAGCATTGTAGACAGGAACACTGAAGCTTTCTTT. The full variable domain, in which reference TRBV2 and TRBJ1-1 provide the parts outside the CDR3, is EPEVTQTPSHQVTQMGQEVILRCVPISNHLYFYWYRQILGQKVEFLVSFYNNEISEKSEIFDDQFSVERPDGSNFTLKIRSTKLEDSAMYFCASIVDRNTEAFFGQGTRLTVV.